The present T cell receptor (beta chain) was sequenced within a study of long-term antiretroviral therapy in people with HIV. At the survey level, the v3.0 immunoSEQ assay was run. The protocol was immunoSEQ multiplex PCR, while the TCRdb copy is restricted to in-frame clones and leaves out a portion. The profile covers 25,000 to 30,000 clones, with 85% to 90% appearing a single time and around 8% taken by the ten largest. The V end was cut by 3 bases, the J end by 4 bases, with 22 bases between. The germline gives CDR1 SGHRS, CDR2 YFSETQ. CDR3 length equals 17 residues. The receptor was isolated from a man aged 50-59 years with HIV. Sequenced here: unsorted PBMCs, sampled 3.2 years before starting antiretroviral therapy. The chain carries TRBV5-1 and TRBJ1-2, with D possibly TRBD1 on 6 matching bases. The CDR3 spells CASSWTLGGAPGYGYTF. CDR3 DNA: TGCGCCAGCAGCTGGACCCTAGGGGGGGCGCCGGGCTATGGCTACACCTTC.